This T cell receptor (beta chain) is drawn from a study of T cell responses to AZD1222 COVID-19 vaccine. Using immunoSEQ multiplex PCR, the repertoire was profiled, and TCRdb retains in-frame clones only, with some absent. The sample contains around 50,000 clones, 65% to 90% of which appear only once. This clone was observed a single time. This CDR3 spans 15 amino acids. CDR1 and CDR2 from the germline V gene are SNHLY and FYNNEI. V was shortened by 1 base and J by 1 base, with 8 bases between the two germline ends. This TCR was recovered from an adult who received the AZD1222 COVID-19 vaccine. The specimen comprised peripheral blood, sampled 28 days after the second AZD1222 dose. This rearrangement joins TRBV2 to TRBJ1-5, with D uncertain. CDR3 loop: CASSEGRGSNQPQHF. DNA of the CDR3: TGTGCCAGCAGTGAAGGGAGAGGGAGCAATCAGCCCCAGCATTTT. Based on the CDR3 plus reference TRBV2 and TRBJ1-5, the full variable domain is EPEVTQTPSHQVTQMGQEVILRCVPISNHLYFYWYRQILGQKVEFLVSFYNNEISEKSEIFDDQFSVERPDGSNFTLKIRSTKLEDSAMYFCASSEGRGSNQPQHFGDGTRLSIL.